What follows is one T cell receptor (beta chain) and its context. This specimen comes from a study of Ad26.COV2.S vaccination and SARS-CoV-2 variants. Overall study: A participant enrolled in the COV1001 Ad26.COV2.S trial arm provided the sample.

Treatment denoted: around 19 received Ad26.COV2.S at low or high dose, single or two shots; roughly five received placebo; per-sample allocation not given. Samples came from day 63 after the first vaccine or placebo injection. The data were produced by immunoSEQ multiplex PCR, yet TCRdb's version contains in-frame clones alone and is incomplete. The sample lists about half a million clones, about 89% seen once, with about 1.7% in the top ten. This material consisted of peripheral blood, taken in a trial of Ad26.COV2.S vaccine versus placebo. The source is a person between 18 and 65 years old who received the Ad26.COV2.S COVID-19 vaccine or a placebo.

CDR3 loop: CASSSPIGQEGTEAFF. The CDR3 nucleotides are TGTGCCAGCAGCTCCCCTATTGGACAGGAAGGCACTGAAGCTTTCTTT. V is TRBV7-8 and J is TRBJ1-1; 7 bases line up with TRBD1. Germline loops: CDR1 SGHVS, CDR2 FQNEAQ. V was clipped by 4 bases and J by 4 bases; unmatched bases: 12. This CDR3 comprises 16 residues. Supplemented by reference TRBV7-8 and TRBJ1-1, the full variable domain reads GAGVSQSPRYKVAKRGQDVALRCDPISGHVSLFWYQQALGQGPEFLTYFQNEAQLDKSGLPSDRFFAERPEGSVSTLKIQRTQQEDSAVYLCASSSPIGQEGTEAFFGQGTRLTVV.